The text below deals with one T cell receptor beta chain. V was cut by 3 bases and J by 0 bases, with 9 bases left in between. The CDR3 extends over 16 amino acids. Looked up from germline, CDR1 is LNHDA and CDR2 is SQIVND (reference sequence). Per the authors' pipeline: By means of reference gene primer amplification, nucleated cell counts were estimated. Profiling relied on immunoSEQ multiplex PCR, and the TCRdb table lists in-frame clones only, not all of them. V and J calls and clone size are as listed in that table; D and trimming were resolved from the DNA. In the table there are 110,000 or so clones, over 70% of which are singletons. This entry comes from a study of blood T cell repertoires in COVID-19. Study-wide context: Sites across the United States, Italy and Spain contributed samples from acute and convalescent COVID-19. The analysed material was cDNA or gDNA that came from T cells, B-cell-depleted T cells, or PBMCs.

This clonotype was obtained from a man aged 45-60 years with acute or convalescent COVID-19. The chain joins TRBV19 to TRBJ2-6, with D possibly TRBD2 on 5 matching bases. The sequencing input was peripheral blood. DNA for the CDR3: TGTGCCAGTAGTATCCTGGGGAGCTCTGGGGCCAACGTCCTGACTTTC. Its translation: CASSILGSSGANVLTF.